This passage covers 16 T cell receptor beta chains from one sample sequenced in a study of shared clonotypes between healthy human individuals. CD45RO-negative cells were positively selected for CCR7, leaving out terminally differentiated effector memory CD45RA+ cells. Assay used: immunoSEQ multiplex PCR; TCRdb lists only in-frame clones, some missing. The sample shows hundreds of thousands of clones, about 96% of them seen only once. The sequencing input was naive CD8+ T cells sorted from blood. Source of these receptors: a man aged 30 to 39 in good health.

This sequence joins TRBV28 and TRBJ2-3, with D perhaps TRBD1 (6 bases). Germline V CDR1 and CDR2: MDHEN, SYDVKM. The V end was cut by 2 bases, the J end by 2 bases, with 8 bases between. The CDR3 sequence is 14 residues long. CDR3 region: CASSLDRITDTQYF. In nucleotides, the CDR3 is TGTGCCAGCAGTTTAGACAGGATCACAGATACGCAGTATTTT. Full variable domain (outside the CDR3, taken from reference TRBV28 and TRBJ2-3): DVKVTQSSRYLVKRTGEKVFLECVQDMDHENMFWYRQDPGLGLRLIYFSYDVKMKEKGDIPEGYSVSREKKERFSLILESASTNQTSMYLCASSLDRITDTQYFGPGTRLTVL.

This chain connects TRBV2 to TRBJ2-7; a possible D gene is TRBD2 (5 bases). Germline lookup yields CDR1 SNHLY and CDR2 FYNNEI. The CDR3 spans 12 residues. V shed 8 bases and J shed 6 bases, with 14 bases lying between them. DNA for the CDR3: TGTGCCAGCCTCTTAGCGTTGGGCGAGCAGTACTTC. Protein product: CASLLALGEQYF.

The rearrangement uses TRBV4-1 and TRBJ2-7, with TRBD2 matching over 11 bases. Germline trimming cut 3 bases from V and 4 bases from J; bases unmatched to any gene: 5. The CDR3 has 15 residues. Germline CDR1 is MGHRA and CDR2 is YSYEKL. The CDR3 here is CASSHRLAGLYEQYF. The CDR3 region has the DNA TGCGCCAGCAGCCACCGACTAGCGGGGCTTTACGAGCAGTACTTC.

The table lists this clone with a count of one. V usage is TRBV2 and J usage is TRBJ2-2; 11 nucleotides match TRBD2. Germline CDR1 reads SNHLY; CDR2 reads FYNNEI. The CDR3 consists of 17 residues. With V trimmed by 4 bases and J by 2 bases, 6 bases remained unmatched. For the CDR3, the DNA is TGTGCCAGCAGTGTTTGGGGACTAGCGGATAACACCGGGGAGCTGTTTTTT. This sequence encodes CASSVWGLADNTGELFF.

This clone appeared a single time. The rearrangement links TRBV10-1 to TRBJ2-1; possible D gene TRBD2, 6 bases. The CDR3 is 15 amino acids. Germline V gene data show CDR1 as WNHNN and CDR2 as SYGVQD (reference sequence). Trimming shortened V by 5 bases and J by 2 bases, and 13 bases separated the two germline ends. The CDR3 is CASSTSSGTYNEQFF. The CDR3 DNA sequence: TGCGCCAGCAGTACTAGCTCCGGGACCTACAATGAGCAGTTCTTC.

The chain joins TRBV4-1 to TRBJ1-2; 7 bases are a match to TRBD1. The ends lost 4 bases at V and 0 bases at J; junction bases unmatched: 8. This CDR3 contains 16 residues. The V gene's germline CDR1 is MGHRA and CDR2 YSYEKL. The CDR3 sequence: CASSPVGTEANYGYTF. Here the CDR3 DNA reads TGCGCCAGCAGCCCAGTCGGGACAGAGGCTAACTATGGCTACACCTTC.

The rearrangement joins TRBV5-4 to TRBJ2-3; 7 positions match TRBD2. CDR1 is SGHNT, CDR2 YYREEE, per germline (reference sequence). CDR3 length equals 16 residues. Trimming took 0 bases from V and 5 from J; bases not matched to a gene: 9. CDR3 sequence: CASSLAGSGIGDTQYF. Here the CDR3 DNA reads TGTGCCAGCAGCTTGGCCGGGAGCGGGATAGGAGATACGCAGTATTTT.

The gene calls are TRBV6-5 and TRBJ1-1; D is undetermined. CDR3 length: 14 residues. The germline V and J ends were trimmed by 2 bases and 4 bases, with 11 bases remaining between them. Per the germline V gene, CDR1 is MNHEY and CDR2 is SVGAGI. CDR3 sequence: CASSYGDWGTEAFF. In DNA form, the CDR3 reads TGTGCCAGCAGTTACGGAGACTGGGGCACTGAAGCTTTCTTT.

The chain combines TRBV11-3 with TRBJ2-7, with TRBD2 matching over 8 bases. The V segment lost 5 bases and the J segment 2 bases; nucleotides outside the gene matches: 8. The CDR3 has 15 amino acids. Looked up from germline, CDR1 is SGHNT and CDR2 is YENEEA. In nucleotides, the CDR3 is TGTGCCAGCAGCCCATGGACTAGCCCCCCCTACGAGCAGTACTTC. Translation: CASSPWTSPPYEQYF.

The chain combines TRBV19 with TRBJ1-2; no firm D call. The CDR3 runs to 15 residues. V was cut by 4 bases and J by 0 bases, with 12 bases left in between. Per germline, CDR1 LNHDA and CDR2 SQIVND (reference sequence). This chain's CDR3 is CASSSASNANYGYTF. CDR3 DNA: TGTGCCAGTAGTAGCGCTTCGAACGCTAACTATGGCTACACCTTC.

The CDR3 nucleotides read TGTGCCAGCAGCGCAACCGGGACAGGGGGCACGGGCACTGAAGCTTTCTTT. This sequence encodes CASSATGTGGTGTEAFF. The rearrangement uses TRBV7-9 and TRBJ1-1; 12 nucleotides match TRBD1. Germline V gives CDR1 SEHNR, CDR2 FQNEAQ (reference sequence). The CDR3 loop spans 17 amino acids. Trimming took 5 bases from V and 4 from J; bases not matched to a gene: 11.

This clone was found once. V gene TRBV9 combines with J gene TRBJ2-7; weak D call: TRBD1 (5 bases). CDR1 is SGDLS, CDR2 YYNGEE, per germline. The CDR3 is made up of 16 amino acids. Trimming took 4 bases from V and 0 from J, leaving 17 bases between them. The CDR3 DNA sequence: TGTGCCAGCAGCCCCACCCGGTACGGACACTCCTACGAGCAGTACTTC. Protein sequence: CASSPTRYGHSYEQYF.

This clone showed up just a few times. The rearrangement joins TRBV7-8 to TRBJ2-7, with D unresolved. This CDR3 has 11 amino acids. Trimming took 2 bases from V and 6 from J, leaving 5 bases between them. Germline-derived CDR1 and CDR2 are SGHVS and FQNEAQ. CDR3: CASSLMGEQYF. The CDR3, as DNA: TGTGCCAGCAGCTTAATGGGCGAGCAGTACTTC.

The chain couples TRBV4-1 to TRBJ2-1; 11 positions agree with TRBD2. V shed 1 base and J 1 base; nucleotides not matched to a gene: 6. The germline CDR1 and CDR2 sequences are MGHRA and YSYEKL. This CDR3 region has 18 residues. The CDR3 coding sequence is TGCGCCAGCAGCCAAGTACTAGCGGGAGATCGGTCCTACAATGAGCAGTTCTTC. It is translated as CASSQVLAGDRSYNEQFF.

Here the CDR3 reads CASSLVRGLGSGANVLTF. The CDR3 nucleotides are TGTGCCAGCAGCTTGGTTAGGGGTTTAGGTTCTGGGGCCAACGTCCTGACTTTC. The gene calls are TRBV5-5 and TRBJ2-6; perhaps TRBD1 as D (5 bases). V shed 0 bases and J shed 1 base, with 14 bases lying between them. The CDR3 extends over 18 amino acids. Germline V gives CDR1 SGHKS, CDR2 YYEKEE (reference sequence).

The CDR3 DNA reads as TGTGCCAGCAGTTTTTCCATGGCCGGGGAGCTGTTTTTT. This gives the protein CASSFSMAGELFF. V usage is TRBV27 and J usage is TRBJ2-2; no clear D. The CDR3 loop spans 13 amino acids. V lost 3 bases to trimming and J lost 6 bases, with 8 bases between them. CDR1 is MNHEY and CDR2 is SMNVEV in the germline V gene (reference sequence).